The clone carrying this TCR beta chain was picked up a small number of times. The data were obtained in a study of human T cells and chemical hapten exposure. With 7 bases removed from V and 6 bases from J, the gap between germline ends came to 16 bases. There are 14 residues in the CDR3. Germline V gene data show CDR1 as MNHEY and CDR2 as SVGAGI. TCRdb independently ran MiXCR on the RACE reads; one entry per CDR3 protein. The top ten clones hold 1.5% to 2% of a sample with under 200,000 distinct CDR3 sequences, approximately 15% of them seen once. The time point denotes: patch test 1, 2 weeks after DPC sensitization. Treatment defined: therapeutic diphenylcyclopropenone sensitization with weekly scalp DPC.

The origin of this receptor is a woman in her thirties with alopecia areata. Some clones in this sample may be carry-over from other donors' samples. The genes are TRBV6-5 and TRBJ2-1, with a weak D call TRBD2 (5 bases). The sample here was whole blood, taken in connection with sensitization to the hapten diphenylcyclopropenone (DPC). CDR3 loop: CASTPGREGNEQFF. In nucleotides, the CDR3 is TGTGCCAGCACCCCCGGACGTGAGGGCAATGAGCAGTTCTTC.